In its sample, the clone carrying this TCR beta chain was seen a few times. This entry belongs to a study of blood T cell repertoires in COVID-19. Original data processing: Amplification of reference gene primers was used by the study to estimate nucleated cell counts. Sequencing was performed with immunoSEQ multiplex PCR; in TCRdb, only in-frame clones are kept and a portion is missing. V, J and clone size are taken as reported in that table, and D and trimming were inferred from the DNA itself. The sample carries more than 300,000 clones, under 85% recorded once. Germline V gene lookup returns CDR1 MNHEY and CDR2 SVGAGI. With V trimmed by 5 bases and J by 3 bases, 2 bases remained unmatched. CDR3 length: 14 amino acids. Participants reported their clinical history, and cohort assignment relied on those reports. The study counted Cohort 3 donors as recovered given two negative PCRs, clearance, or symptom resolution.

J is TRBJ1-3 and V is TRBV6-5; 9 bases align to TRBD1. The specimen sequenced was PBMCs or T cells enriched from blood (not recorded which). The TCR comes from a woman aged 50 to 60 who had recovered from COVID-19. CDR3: CASSTGGLGNTIYF. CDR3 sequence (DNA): TGTGCCAGCAGTACAGGGGGCCTTGGAAACACCATATATTTT.